The TCR beta chain under discussion was sequenced for a study of blood T cell repertoires in COVID-19. The overall study: The origin of the acute and convalescent COVID-19 samples was the United States, Italy and Spain.

In the original analysis: Quantification of nucleated cells was approximated via reference gene primer amplification. Assay used: immunoSEQ multiplex PCR; TCRdb lists only in-frame clones, some missing. D and trimming were read from the DNA, whereas the V and J calls and clone size are those reported in that table. This table holds roughly 84,000 clones, approximately 78% found once. Germline lookup yields CDR1 KGHSH and CDR2 LQKENI. This CDR3 comprises 14 residues. Trimming cost V 2 bases and J 0 bases, with 5 bases left between them. Material for sequencing was peripheral blood. This chain joins TRBV18 and TRBJ2-1; D uncertain. This TCR was sampled from an elderly woman with acute or convalescent COVID-19. The CDR3 here is CASSPGLSYNEQFF. The CDR3 DNA follows: TGTGCCAGCTCACCAGGGCTCTCCTACAATGAGCAGTTCTTC.